These T cell receptor beta chains were read from a single sample in a study of blood T cells in healthy people across ages. Via MiXCR, TCRdb re-called the 5' RACE reads, giving one row per CDR3 protein. Here the sample spans 750,000 to 950,000 distinct CDR3 sequences, approximately 55% being singletons. What was sequenced was blood. All receptors come from an elderly man in good health. The CDR3 runs from the conserved cysteine through the conserved F or W.

j_call,v_call,cdr3_aa
TRBJ2-4,TRBV5-6,CASSLSGTAKNIQYF
TRBJ1-2,TRBV4-1,CASSQVVGYGYTF
TRBJ2-3,TRBV6-6,CASSSAQGLTSTDTQYF
TRBJ2-5,TRBV29-1,CSATGETQYF
TRBJ2-1,TRBV6-5,CASSTLTGGLYNEQFF
TRBJ2-7,TRBV12-3/TRBV12-4,CASRHRAYSYEQYF
TRBJ1-2,TRBV29-1,CSVEGQQGTSGYTF
TRBJ2-1,TRBV7-9,CASSLAWNNEQFF
TRBJ2-5,TRBV10-2,CASKLAGGLGKETQYF
TRBJ2-7,TRBV7-2,CASSRGIAMFEQYF
TRBJ1-4,TRBV29-1,CSVRQGIDGEKLFF
TRBJ1-1,TRBV6-1,CASSDLRRAEAFF
TRBJ1-4,TRBV29-1,CSGGQYEKLFF
TRBJ2-1,TRBV20-1,CSARLGTSGYNEQFF
TRBJ2-1,TRBV11-2,CASSYRVAGYNEQFF
TRBJ2-1,TRBV20-1,CSARNAKARERGLLHNEQFF
.,TRBV20-1,CSARDRGLNYEQYF
TRBJ2-3,TRBV15,CATSREHLGGISTDTQYF
TRBJ2-3,TRBV5-5,CASSKTSGLTDTQYF
TRBJ2-5,TRBV7-6,CASSWGQGQETQYF
TRBJ2-4,TRBV6-1,CAINRVGISEQYF
TRBJ2-3,TRBV27,CACGAAEGYAYF
TRBJ2-7,TRBV28,CASSFGGSQYEQYF
TRBJ2-7,TRBV4-1,CASSQSTGGTYEQYF
TRBJ1-2,TRBV7-6,CASSLGFRRGTGDGYTF
TRBJ2-3,TRBV20-1,CSARAPDGRYTQYF
TRBJ1-1,TRBV6-6,CASTHTSNTEAFF
.,TRBV12-3/TRBV12-4,CASSLALASGTGEQYF
TRBJ2-5,TRBV13,CASSNGLNQETQYF
TRBJ2-5,TRBV7-2,CASSKRVETQYF
TRBJ2-5,TRBV7-2,CASSRAFDNEQYF
TRBJ1-6,TRBV20-1,CSARDPGGGQNSPLHF
TRBJ2-1,TRBV5-4,CASSLNAQGSYNEQFF
TRBJ2-2,TRBV12-3/TRBV12-4,CASSLHRGGFANTGELFF
TRBJ2-1,TRBV29-1,CSVAEGTMTQFF
TRBJ2-3,TRBV7-3,CASSPGASWGTDTQYF
TRBJ2-3,TRBV12-3/TRBV12-4,CASRRLTSTDTQYF
TRBJ2-3,TRBV7-2,CASSLAGSGTDTQYF
TRBJ2-7,TRBV13,CASSPGYQPELGNEQYF